This TCR beta chain was obtained from a study of patients and donors after allogeneic stem cell transplantation. TCRdb passed the RT-PCR reads through MiXCR, listing each CDR3 protein once. Of 100,000 to 130,000 distinct CDR3 sequences in the sample, around 38% are singletons; the top ten hold 27%. The germline V and J ends were trimmed by 0 bases and 5 bases, with 13 bases remaining between them. The CDR3 covers 14 residues. Germline CDR1 and CDR2: DFQATT and SNEGSKA (reference sequence). This chain joins TRBV20-1 and TRBJ1-1; D is perhaps TRBD1 (5 bases). The sample consisted of blood, either unsorted or a sorted T cell fraction (not recorded which). The receptor comes from a human donor who was either an allogeneic HSCT recipient or a stem cell or donor lymphocyte infusion donor (not recorded which). It is not recorded whose cells these are; they may come from a transplant donor. CDR3 nucleotides: TGCAGTGCTAGAGATGCCGCCAGGGCGACTGAAGCTTTCTTT. It encodes CSARDAARATEAFF.